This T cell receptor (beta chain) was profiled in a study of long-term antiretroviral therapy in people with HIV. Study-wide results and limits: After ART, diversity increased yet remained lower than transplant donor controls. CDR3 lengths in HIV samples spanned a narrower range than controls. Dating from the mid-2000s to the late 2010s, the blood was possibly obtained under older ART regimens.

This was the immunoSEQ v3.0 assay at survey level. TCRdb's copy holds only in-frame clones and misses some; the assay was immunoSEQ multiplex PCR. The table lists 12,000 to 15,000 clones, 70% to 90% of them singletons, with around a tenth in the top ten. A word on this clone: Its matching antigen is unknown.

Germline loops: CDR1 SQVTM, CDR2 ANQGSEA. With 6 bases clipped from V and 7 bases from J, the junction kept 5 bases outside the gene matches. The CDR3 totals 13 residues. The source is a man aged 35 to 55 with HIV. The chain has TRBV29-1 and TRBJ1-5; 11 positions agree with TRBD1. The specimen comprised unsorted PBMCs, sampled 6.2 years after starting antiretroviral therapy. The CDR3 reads CSVGQGGDQPQHF. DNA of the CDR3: TGCAGCGTGGGACAGGGGGGAGACCAGCCCCAGCATTTT.